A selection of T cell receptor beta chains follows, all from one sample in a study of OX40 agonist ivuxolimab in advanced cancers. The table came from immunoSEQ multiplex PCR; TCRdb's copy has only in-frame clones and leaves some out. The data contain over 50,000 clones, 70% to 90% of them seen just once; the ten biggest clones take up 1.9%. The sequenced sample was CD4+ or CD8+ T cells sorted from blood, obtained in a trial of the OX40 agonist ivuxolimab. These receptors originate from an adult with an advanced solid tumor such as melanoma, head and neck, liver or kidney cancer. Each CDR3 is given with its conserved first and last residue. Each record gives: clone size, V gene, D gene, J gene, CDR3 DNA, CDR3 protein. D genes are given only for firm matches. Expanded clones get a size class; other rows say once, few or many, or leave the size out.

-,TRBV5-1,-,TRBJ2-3,TGCGCCAGCAGCATGGGCGGGGAGGATACGCAGTATTTT,CASSMGGEDTQYF
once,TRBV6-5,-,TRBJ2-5,TGTGCCAGCAATTTTATGGGGGGCAGAGAGACCCAGTACTTC,CASNFMGGRETQYF
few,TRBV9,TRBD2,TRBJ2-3,TGTGCCAGCAGCGTAGTTGCGGGAGTAGATACGCAGTATTTT,CASSVVAGVDTQYF
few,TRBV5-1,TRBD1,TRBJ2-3,TGCGCCAGCAGCCCCGGACAGGAAGGCACAGATACGCAGTATTTT,CASSPGQEGTDTQYF
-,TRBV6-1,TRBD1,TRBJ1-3,TGTGCCAGCAGTGAAGGACAGGGGAACTCTGGAAACACCATATATTTT,CASSEGQGNSGNTIYF
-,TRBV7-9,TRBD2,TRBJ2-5,TGTGCCAGCAGGGTCGTTGGGGAGGGGACCCAGTACTTC,CASRVVGEGTQYF
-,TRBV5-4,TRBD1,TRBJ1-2,TGTGCCAGCAGCTTTACCGGGACAGAGACCAGCTATGGCTACACCTTC,CASSFTGTETSYGYTF
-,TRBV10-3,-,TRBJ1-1,TGTGCCATCAGTGAGTCGACAAGCAACACTGAAGCTTTCTTT,CAISESTSNTEAFF
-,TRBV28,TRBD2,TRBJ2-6,TGTGCCAGCAGTTCAGCGGGGACTCCCAGCTCTGGGGCCAACGTCCTGACTTTC,CASSSAGTPSSGANVLTF
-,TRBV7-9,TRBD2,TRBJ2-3,TGTGCCAGCAGCGCCGGACTAGCGGGGGGTAGCACAGATACGCAGTATTTT,CASSAGLAGGSTDTQYF
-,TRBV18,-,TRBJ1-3,TGTGCCAGCTCCTCTTCCATGGTGGGGCTCTCTGGAAACACCATATATTTT,CASSSSMVGLSGNTIYF
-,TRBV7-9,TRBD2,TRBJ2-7,TGTGCCAGCAGCTTAGAGTTTAGCGGGAGGCGGGACGAGCAGTACTTC,CASSLEFSGRRDEQYF
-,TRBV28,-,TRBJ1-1,TGTGCCAGCAGTTTGCGGGGGCGGGCCACTGAAGCTTTCTTT,CASSLRGRATEAFF
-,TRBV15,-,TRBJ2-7,TGTGCCACCAGCAGAGATGAGAAATCCTACGAGCAGTACTTC,CATSRDEKSYEQYF
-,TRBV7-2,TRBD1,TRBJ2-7,TGTGCCAGCAGCTTAGTTTTGCGGGACAGGGGCCACGAGCAGTACTTC,CASSLVLRDRGHEQYF
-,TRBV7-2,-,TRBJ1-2,TGTGCCAGCAGCCCCTCAACAGCGCCTAACTATGGCTACACCTTC,CASSPSTAPNYGYTF
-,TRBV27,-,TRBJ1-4,TGTGCCAGCAGTCCAGGAGCCAGGGCCAAAAATGAAAAACTGTTTTTT,CASSPGARAKNEKLFF
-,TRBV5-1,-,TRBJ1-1,TGCGCCAGCTCGGACACAACCAACACTGAAGCTTTCTTT,CASSDTTNTEAFF
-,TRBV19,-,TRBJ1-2,TGTGCCAGTCTCCCCGGACCAGGGGTCGGAGGCTACACCTTC,CASLPGPGVGGYTF
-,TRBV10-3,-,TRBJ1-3,TGTGCCATCAGTGAGAAACAGGCATCTGGAAACACCATATATTTT,CAISEKQASGNTIYF
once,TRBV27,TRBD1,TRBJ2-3,TGTGCCAGCAGTCCGAGGGGGCGAAGTGGCACAGATACGCAGTATTTT,CASSPRGRSGTDTQYF
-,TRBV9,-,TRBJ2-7,TGTGCCAGCAGCCCCACCCTCTTCCGGATCGGTACTAACGAGCAGTACTTC,CASSPTLFRIGTNEQYF
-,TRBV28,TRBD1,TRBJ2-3,TGTGCCAGCAGTCCACGGACAGGGGGTGTTACAGATACGCAGTATTTT,CASSPRTGGVTDTQYF
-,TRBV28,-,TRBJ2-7,TGTGCCAGCAGCCCGACGGAAACTTACGAGCAGTACTTC,CASSPTETYEQYF
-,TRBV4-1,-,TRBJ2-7,TGCGCCAGCAGCCAAGATCGCGGCCGGGCAACGAATCAGTACTTC,CASSQDRGRATNQYF
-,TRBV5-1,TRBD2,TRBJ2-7,TGCGCCAGCAGCTTGAGTGGACTAGCTGAGTACGAGCAGTACTTC,CASSLSGLAEYEQYF
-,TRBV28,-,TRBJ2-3,TGTGCCAGCAGTACCGACAGCGCAGATACGCAGTATTTT,CASSTDSADTQYF
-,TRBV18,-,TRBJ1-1,TGTGCCAGCTCACCAGGGGCGGGGACTGAAGCTTTCTTT,CASSPGAGTEAFF
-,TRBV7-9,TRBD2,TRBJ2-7,TGTGCCAGCAGCTTACTAGCGGGAAACTCCTACGAGCAGTACTTC,CASSLLAGNSYEQYF
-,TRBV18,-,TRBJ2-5,TGTGCCAGCTCATCTTCTCAGGAAGAGACCCAGTACTTC,CASSSSQEETQYF
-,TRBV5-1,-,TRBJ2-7,TGCGCCAGCAGCGGGGGGACGGTTGATGAGCTCGAGCAGTACTTC,CASSGGTVDELEQYF
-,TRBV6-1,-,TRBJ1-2,TGTGCCAGCAGTGAAGGACAGCTTTATGGCTACACCTTC,CASSEGQLYGYTF
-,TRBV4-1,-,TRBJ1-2,TGCGCCACCACATTATCAACCCAAGGCACCTTCGGGGGCTACACCTTC,CATTLSTQGTFGGYTF
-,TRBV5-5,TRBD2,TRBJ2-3,TGTGCCACCCTACAAGGACTAGCGGACACAGATACGCAGTATTTT,CATLQGLADTDTQYF
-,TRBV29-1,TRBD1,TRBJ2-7,TGCAGCGTTGAAGTCTCCCGCGGCTCACAGGGGGAGCAGTACTTC,CSVEVSRGSQGEQYF
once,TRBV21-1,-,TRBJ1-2,TGTGCCAGCAGCAAAGGGGGGACAGGGGGCTATGGCTACACCTTC,CASSKGGTGGYGYTF
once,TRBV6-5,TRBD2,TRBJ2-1,TGTGCCAGCAGTACTCCGGGACTAGCGGAATTTGAGCAGTTCTTC,CASSTPGLAEFEQFF
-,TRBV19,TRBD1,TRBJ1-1,TGTGCCACCACCCTCGGCGGGGACAGGGTAACGGGATGGGTGAACACTGAAGCTTTCTTT,CATTLGGDRVTGWVNTEAFF
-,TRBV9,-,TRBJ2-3,TGTGCCAGCAGCCAAACTACAAGGGGGGATACGCAGTATTTT,CASSQTTRGDTQYF
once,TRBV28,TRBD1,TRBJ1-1,TGTGCCAGCAGTTTAAGGGACAGCAACACTGAAGCTTTCTTT,CASSLRDSNTEAFF
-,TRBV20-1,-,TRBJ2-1,TGCAGTGCTCCCCTAGGAGCTGGTATCCTCTTC,CSAPLGAGILF
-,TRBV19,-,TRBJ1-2,TGTGCCAGTAGTGGAGTAGGGACTTCTCCCCGGGGCTACACCTTC,CASSGVGTSPRGYTF
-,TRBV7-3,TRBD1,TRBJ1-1,TGTGCCAGCAGCCCACAGGGGGGCACTGAAGCTTTCTTT,CASSPQGGTEAFF
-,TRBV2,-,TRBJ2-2,TGTGCCAGCAGTCCACATAACACCGGGGAGCTGTTTTTT,CASSPHNTGELFF
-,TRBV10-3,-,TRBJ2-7,TGTGCCATCAGAGGGACATCCTACGAGCAGTACTTC,CAIRGTSYEQYF
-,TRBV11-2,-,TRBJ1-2,TGTGCCATCCCCCTTAGCGGACCCGGGGAAAGGATCTATGGCTACACCTTC,CAIPLSGPGERIYGYTF
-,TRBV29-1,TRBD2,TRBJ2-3,TGCAGCGTTGGGACTAGCGGGAGTAGCACAGATACGCAGTATTTT,CSVGTSGSSTDTQYF
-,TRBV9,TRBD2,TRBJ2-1,TGTGCCAGCAGCCCCGGGACTAGCGGGAGCAATGAGCAGTTCTTC,CASSPGTSGSNEQFF
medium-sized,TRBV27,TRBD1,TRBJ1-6,TGTGCCAGCAGTTTATCTGGGACAGGGACTAATTCACCCCTCCACTTT,CASSLSGTGTNSPLHF
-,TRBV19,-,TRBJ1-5,TGTGCCAGTAGTATAGTCTTAAGGCAGCAGAATCAGCCCCAGCATTTT,CASSIVLRQQNQPQHF
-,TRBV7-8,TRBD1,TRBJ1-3,TGTGCCAGCAGCTCCACTTGGGACAGAGTCTCTGGAAACACCATATATTTT,CASSSTWDRVSGNTIYF
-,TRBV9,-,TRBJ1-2,TGTGCCAGCAGCGTAGTACCTGGGAACTATGGCTACACCTTC,CASSVVPGNYGYTF